One and the same sample provided the 22 T cell receptor beta chains below, sequenced in a study of control samples from healthy donors and cancer patients. Clones were sequenced by immunoSEQ multiplex PCR, and TCRdb holds only the in-frame ones, with some missing. Found here are about 210,000 clones; the top ten clones hold roughly 2%. The specimen sequenced was blood. These receptors came from a woman in her twenties or thirties in good health.

The chain joins TRBV28 to TRBJ1-5; 12 bases map to TRBD1. The CDR3 length is 19 residues. From germline, CDR1 is MDHEN and CDR2 SYDVKM. V lost 6 bases, J lost 7 bases, and 19 bases stayed unmatched. The DNA for the CDR3 is TGTGCCAGCAGCCCTACCGTATTCCGGGACAGGGGGCGAAGGCAGCCCCAGCATTTT. Amino acid sequence: CASSPTVFRDRGRRQPQHF.

This chain joins TRBV6-5 and TRBJ1-1; possibly TRBD1 for D (6 bases). The CDR3 extends over 13 amino acids. The germline gives CDR1 MNHEY, CDR2 SVGAGI. Trimming removed 7 bases from V and 0 bases from J, with 9 bases in between. CDR3 nucleotides: TGTGCCAGCACGGACAGCATGAACACTGAAGCTTTCTTT. This translates into CASTDSMNTEAFF.

CDR3 amino acids: CASSTRTGLSEAFF. CDR3 in DNA: TGCGCCAGCAGCACTCGGACAGGGCTGTCTGAAGCTTTCTTT. This chain connects TRBV5-1 to TRBJ1-1; 8 bases are shared with TRBD1. The length of the CDR3 is 14 residues. Germline V lookup: CDR1 SGHRS, CDR2 YFSETQ. V shed 4 bases, J shed 6 bases, and the junction held 8 bases outside the gene matches. The entire variable domain, with the rest obtained from reference TRBV5-1 and TRBJ1-1, is as follows: KAGVTQTPRYLIKTRGQQVTLSCSPISGHRSVSWYQQTPGQGLQFLFEYFSETQRNKGNFPGRFSGRQFSNSRSEMNVSTLELGDSALYLCASSTRTGLSEAFFGQGTRLTVV.

This chain's CDR3 is CAISEFTGNSPLHF. CDR3 in DNA: TGTGCCATCAGTGAATTCACGGGGAATTCACCCCTCCACTTT. This rearrangement joins TRBV10-3 to TRBJ1-6; D is unresolved. This CDR3 comprises 14 residues. In germline, CDR1 is ENHRY, CDR2 SYGVKD. The V end lost 3 bases, the J end lost 7 bases, and 10 bases lay between the germline ends.

The chain is built from TRBV24-1 and TRBJ1-2; D is ambiguous. V lost 2 bases, J lost 4 bases, and 16 bases lay in between. The CDR3 totals 16 residues. Germline values: CDR1 KGHDR, CDR2 SFDVKD. This CDR3 reads CATSDSRPGNRYGYTF. CDR3 in DNA: TGTGCCACCAGTGATTCTCGCCCGGGGAATCGCTATGGCTACACCTTC.

J is TRBJ2-1 and V is TRBV12-5; D is perhaps TRBD2 (6 bases). Germline V CDR1 and CDR2: LGHNT, FRNRAP. Trimming took 4 bases from V and 0 from J, leaving 19 bases between them. The CDR3 totals 18 residues. The CDR3 loop reads CASGSLQSGHLSYNEQFF. Written as DNA, the CDR3 is TGTGCTAGTGGTTCGCTCCAGAGCGGGCATCTCTCCTACAATGAGCAGTTCTTC.

The chain combines TRBV4-1 with TRBJ1-1; D may be TRBD1 (6 bases). This CDR3 comprises 15 residues. V lost 0 bases and J 5 bases, leaving 13 bases between the germline ends. CDR1 MGHRA and CDR2 YSYEKL come from the germline V gene. The chain's CDR3 is CASSQDGGATTEAFF. The CDR3 region has the DNA TGCGCCAGCAGCCAAGATGGGGGGGCTACGACTGAAGCTTTCTTT.

This sequence joins TRBV4-1 and TRBJ2-2; TRBD2 agrees at 7 bases. This CDR3 comprises 14 residues. Germline CDR1 is MGHRA and CDR2 is YSYEKL. J gave up 4 bases and V 1 base, and 0 bases lay outside the gene matches. The CDR3 loop reads CASSQGGGTGELFF. CDR3 nucleotide sequence: TGCGCCAGCAGCCAAGGGGGGGGCACCGGGGAGCTGTTTTTT.

The chain is built from TRBV4-1 and TRBJ1-2, with D perhaps matching TRBD1 (5 bases). CDR3 length: 15 residues. Trimming pared 5 bases from V and 6 bases from J, leaving 19 bases between. Germline loops: CDR1 MGHRA, CDR2 YSYEKL. This CDR3 is CASSFFSGTVDGYTF. CDR3 DNA sequence: TGCGCCAGCAGCTTTTTCTCCGGGACGGTCGATGGCTACACCTTC.

The chain carries TRBV6-2 or TRBV6-3 and TRBJ1-1; TRBD1 is a possible D gene (6 bases). There are 16 residues in the CDR3. The V end lost 4 bases, the J end lost 0 bases, and 15 bases lay between the germline ends. Germline CDR1 reads MNHEY; CDR2 reads SVGEGT. CDR3 residues: CASSLGTPAMNTEAFF. The CDR3, as DNA: TGTGCCAGCAGTTTAGGGACACCGGCCATGAACACTGAAGCTTTCTTT.

This chain links TRBV14 with TRBJ1-5; D unresolved. Germline V gives CDR1 SGHDN, CDR2 FVKESK. Trimming removed 5 bases at V and 3 bases at J, with 5 bases between. CDR3 length: 12 residues. Written as DNA, the CDR3 is TGTGCCAGCAGCGGTACCAATCAGCCCCAGCATTTT. Protein product: CASSGTNQPQHF.

V and J are TRBV7-6 and TRBJ1-5; D remains ambiguous. CDR1 is SGHVS, CDR2 FNYEAQ, per germline. This CDR3 has 13 amino acids. Trimming stripped 5 bases from V and 9 bases from J, with 14 bases between. CDR3 sequence (DNA): TGTGCCAGCAGCGCGGACCTTAGTGGGCCCCAGCATTTT. Its protein product is CASSADLSGPQHF.

The rearrangement joins TRBV6-6 to TRBJ2-7; a weak D match, TRBD1 (5 bases). The CDR3 is 13 residues long. The germline CDR1 and CDR2 sequences are MNHNY and SVGAGI (reference sequence). Trimming cost V 0 bases and J 3 bases, with 6 bases left between them. CDR3 sequence (DNA): TGTGCCAGCAGTTACTCGGACATCTACGAGCAGTACTTC. It codes for CASSYSDIYEQYF.

The chain links TRBV10-3 to TRBJ2-3; 8 nucleotides align to TRBD2. This CDR3 has 21 amino acids. Germline-derived CDR1 and CDR2 are ENHRY and SYGVKD. Trimming cost V 8 bases and J 6 bases; bases outside gene matches: 31. The CDR3 spells CAIGVSEYTILGTRGSDTQYF. CDR3 DNA sequence: TGTGCCATCGGTGTTTCAGAATACACTATACTCGGGACTAGAGGTTCGGATACGCAGTATTTT.

V is TRBV18 and J is TRBJ2-1, with TRBD2 as a possible D gene (5 bases). This CDR3 is 16 amino acids long. V was pared by 6 bases and J by 0 bases, with 15 bases between. Germline assignment: CDR1 KGHSH and CDR2 LQKENI. For the CDR3, the DNA is TGTGCCAGCTCTCCTGGAGGACGGTTCTCCTACAATGAGCAGTTCTTC. As protein: CASSPGGRFSYNEQFF. Using reference TRBV18 and TRBJ2-1 for the parts outside the CDR3, the full variable domain is NAGVMQNPRHLVRRRGQEARLRCSPMKGHSHVYWYRQLPEEGLKFMVYLQKENIIDESGMPKERFSAEFPKEGPSILRIQQVVRGDSAAYFCASSPGGRFSYNEQFFGPGTRLTVL.

V gene TRBV7-9 combines with J gene TRBJ2-5, with D tentatively TRBD1 (6 bases). CDR3 length: 14 amino acids. CDR1 and CDR2 from the germline V gene are SEHNR and FQNEAQ (reference sequence). The V and J ends lost 5 bases and 2 bases respectively, with 12 bases between them. CDR3 DNA: TGTGCCAGCAGCCGGGACATCGGGCAAGAGACCCAGTACTTC. Its protein is CASSRDIGQETQYF.

The CDR3 spells CASSSGAGQETQYF. In nucleotides, the CDR3 is TGTGCCAGCAGCTCTGGAGCAGGGCAAGAGACCCAGTACTTC. V is TRBV7-8 and J is TRBJ2-5, with a tentative D call TRBD1 (5 bases). There are 14 residues in the CDR3. Per germline, CDR1 SGHVS and CDR2 FQNEAQ. The V gene lost 4 bases and the J gene lost 2 bases, with 11 bases spanning the gap.

The chain combines TRBV9 with TRBJ2-7, with D tentatively TRBD2 (6 bases). The germline V gene encodes CDR1 SGDLS and CDR2 YYNGEE. V dropped 4 bases and J dropped 0 bases, with 14 bases sitting between them. The CDR3 has 15 residues. As DNA, the CDR3 is TGTGCCAGCAGCCCCAAGGGGACTTCCTCCTACGAGCAGTACTTC. Translated: CASSPKGTSSYEQYF.

The chain carries TRBV6-5 and TRBJ1-1, with D possibly TRBD1 on 6 matching bases. V lost 4 bases to trimming and J lost 4 bases, with 16 bases between them. The germline V gene has CDR1 MNHEY and CDR2 SVGAGI. The CDR3 runs to 15 residues. CDR3: CASSFSRGFSTEAFF. Here the CDR3 DNA reads TGTGCCAGCAGTTTCTCAAGGGGGTTTAGCACTGAAGCTTTCTTT.

The V gene is TRBV6-5, the J gene TRBJ1-5; D ambiguous. Trimming left V 0 bases short and J 2 bases short, with 5 bases between. Germline V CDR1 and CDR2: MNHEY, SVGAGI. The CDR3 extends over 14 amino acids. The CDR3 DNA reads TGTGCCAGCAGTTACTCTTATGGCAATCAGCCCCAGCATTTT. Protein product: CASSYSYGNQPQHF.

This rearrangement joins TRBV6-4 to TRBJ1-2; TRBD1 matches 11 bases. The CDR3 loop spans 14 amino acids. V dropped 6 bases and J dropped 5; count of bases not matched to a gene: 5. CDR1 and CDR2 (germline): MRHNA, SNTAGT. CDR3 region: CASRLGQGAYGYTF. In DNA, the CDR3 is TGTGCCAGCAGGCTTGGACAGGGGGCGTATGGCTACACCTTC.

This chain joins TRBV19 and TRBJ1-1; 8 bases map to TRBD1. CDR3 length: 16 residues. Germline loops: CDR1 LNHDA, CDR2 SQIVND (reference sequence). The V and J ends lost 3 bases and 8 bases, in that order; junction bases with no gene match: 14. This CDR3 is CASSILTTGTGYEAFF. The CDR3 region has the DNA TGTGCCAGTAGTATCCTGACCACCGGGACAGGATACGAAGCTTTCTTT.